This entry lists 26 T cell receptor beta chains sequenced from one sample in a study of tumor-infiltrating lymphocytes in primary liver carcinoma. For each extraction, RNA and DNA were obtained together from about 21-30 mg of unsorted bulk tissue. The template, approximately 500 ng total RNA, yielded TCR beta cDNA made with a constant-region primer. The TCR beta library was amplified through three nested multiplex PCR rounds in a modified ARM-PCR procedure. PCR rounds one and two used TRBV1-TRBV30 forward primers with a C-beta reverse primer for 10 cycles each. Each CDR3 protein gets one entry after TCRdb re-called the multiplex PCR reads with MiXCR. The sample has 60,000 to 90,000 distinct CDR3 sequences, approximately 74% seen once. Sequencing was performed on liver tumor tissue from sampling region 4. Described subset: tumor region T4, right-lateral pole. All receptors come from a man aged 40-55 years with primary liver carcinoma and hepatitis B virus infection.

Details on this clonotype: Sequence at one end of the junction differs from germline and may be a read error. The chain recombines TRBV12-3 or TRBV12-4 with TRBJ2-7, with TRBD2 matching 7 bases. The CDR3 contains 12 residues. The CDR3 loop is CTSRGDYYEQYF. For the CDR3, the DNA is TGCACCAGCCGGGGGGATTACTACGAGCAGTACTTC.

The chain joins TRBV20-1 to TRBJ2-7, with a weak D call TRBD2 (6 bases). V gave up 6 bases and J gave up 8 bases, with 14 bases separating them. The CDR3 consists of 11 residues. Per germline, CDR1 DFQATT and CDR2 SNEGSKA (reference sequence). The CDR3 region has the DNA TGCAGTGCCGGCGGGGAGGTCCAGCAGTACTTC. This gives the protein CSAGGEVQQYF.

Worth noting for this clonotype: A much larger clone lies one base from this, so it may be a read error. The chain couples TRBV5-1 to TRBJ2-7; no definite D call. CDR1 and CDR2 (germline): SGHRS, YFSETQ. This CDR3 region has 12 residues. Trimming stripped 0 bases from V and 5 bases from J, with 6 bases between. Here the CDR3 reads CASSLDANEQYF. The CDR3 nucleotides read TGCGCCAGCAGCTTGGATGCCAACGAGCAGTACTTC.

As to this clonotype: One end of the junction fails to match germline, which may point to a read error. The chain has TRBV6-6 and TRBJ1-2; 8 nucleotides agree with TRBD1. The CDR3 covers 16 residues. The germline V gene encodes CDR1 MNHNY and CDR2 SVGAGI (reference sequence). Here the CDR3 DNA reads TGTGCAAGCAGTTACTCGGCAGGGGGCGATAACCATGGCTACACCTTC. Its protein is CASSYSAGGDNHGYTF.

The chain employs TRBV6-1 and TRBJ1-1, with D possibly matching TRBD1 (6 bases). V was shortened by 10 bases and J by 6 bases, with 18 bases between the two germline ends. This CDR3 has 13 residues. Germline lookup yields CDR1 MNHNS and CDR2 SASEGT. CDR3 sequence reads: CANRPDSLSEAFF. In DNA, the CDR3 is TGTGCCAACAGGCCGGACAGTCTGTCTGAAGCTTTCTTT.

J is TRBJ2-7 and V is TRBV11-2; the D is unclear. CDR3 length: 15 residues. Germline CDR1 is SGHAT and CDR2 is FQNNGV. V lost 5 bases, J lost 2 bases, and 16 bases lay in between. CDR3 loop: CASSPVRSQTYEQYF. CDR3 coding DNA: TGTGCCAGCAGCCCAGTCCGGAGCCAGACCTACGAGCAGTACTTC.

V usage is TRBV2 and J usage is TRBJ2-3, with unresolved D. Germline assignment: CDR1 SNHLY and CDR2 FYNNEI. Trimming took off 1 base at V and 7 bases at J, with 3 bases between the two ends. The CDR3 sequence is 11 residues long. The CDR3 here is CASSEVNTQYF. In DNA form, the CDR3 reads TGTGCCAGCAGTGAAGTTAATACGCAGTATTTT.

Note on this clonotype: This may come from a read error, since a much larger clone is one base off. The chain couples TRBV7-8 to TRBJ2-6; TRBD1 aligns across 8 bases. CDR1 is SGHVS, CDR2 FQNEAQ, per germline. The CDR3 runs to 20 residues. In nucleotides, the CDR3 is TGTGCCAGCAGCCGCCGGACAGGGCCTCAACTCGGAACTGGGGTCAACGTCCTGACTTTC. Protein sequence: CASSRRTGPQLGTGVNVLTF.

About this clonotype: This clone may be a read error of a much larger clone one base away. The CDR3 ends on some other residue instead of the conserved phenylalanine or tryptophan, so this is likely a read error. The rearrangement joins TRBV6-1 to TRBJ2-7; 11 bases align to TRBD2. The CDR3 covers 18 residues. V shed 8 bases, J shed 0 bases, and the junction held 15 bases outside the gene matches. The V gene's germline CDR1 is MNHNS and CDR2 SASEGT. The CDR3 region has the DNA TGTGCCAGCGTCTTCCAGACTAGCGGGGCCCTGAGCTCCTACGAGCAGTACCTC. It specifies CASVFQTSGALSSYEQYL.

Comment on this clonotype: At one of its ends the junction is not consistent with the germline gene, which may arise from a read error. This chain links TRBV10-1 with TRBJ2-1; tentative D call: TRBD1 (6 bases). CDR1 WNHNN and CDR2 SYGVQD come from the germline V gene (reference sequence). There are 12 residues in the CDR3. DNA of the CDR3: TGCACCAGCAGTGAAAGGGGGAATGAGCAGCTCTTC. This codes for CTSSERGNEQLF.

Comments on this clonotype: One end of the junction does not line up with germline, which may come from a read error. The CDR3 nucleotides are TGCGCTAGCAGCCAAGAAGGGGGACAAAACAATGAGCAGTTCTTC. Its protein is CASSQEGGQNNEQFF. The V call is TRBV4-1, the J call TRBJ2-1; possibly TRBD1 for D (6 bases). The CDR3 length is 15 residues. Per the germline V gene, CDR1 is MGHRA and CDR2 is YSYEKL.

Remarks on this clonotype: Sequence at one end of the junction differs from germline and may be a read error. This chain joins TRBV11-2 and TRBJ2-2, with TRBD2 as a possible D gene (7 bases). The CDR3 sequence is 15 residues long. In germline, CDR1 is SGHAT, CDR2 FQNNGV. CDR3 bases: TGTGCCGGCAGCTTACTCAGGGCGGACACCGGGGGGCTGTTCTTT. Encoded protein: CAGSLLRADTGGLFF.

Remarks on this clonotype: The junction does not match germline at one end; this may be a read error. The chain has TRBV5-1 and TRBJ2-1; maybe TRBD2 (6 bases). The CDR3 contains 15 residues. CDR1 SGHRS and CDR2 YFSETQ come from the germline V gene. CDR3 amino acids: CASSTGGLAYNEQFF. Here the CDR3 DNA reads TGCGCCAGCAGCACTGGAGGGCTAGCCTACAATGAGCAGTTCTTT.

This chain uses TRBV12-3 or TRBV12-4 with TRBJ1-2, with 8 nucleotides matching TRBD1. Trimming cost V 7 bases and J 3 bases; bases outside gene matches: 13. This CDR3 spans 16 amino acids. CDR3 bases: TGTGCCAGCAATTGCCCCCACGGACAGGGCTACTATGGCTACACCTTC. This translates into CASNCPHGQGYYGYTF.

This sequence joins TRBV5-6 and TRBJ2-5, with D possibly matching TRBD1 (6 bases). This CDR3 has 16 residues. From germline, CDR1 is SGHDT and CDR2 YYEEEE. Trimming shortened V by 0 bases and J by 5 bases, and 17 bases separated the two germline ends. The CDR3 spells CASSLESWAGDETQYF. The CDR3 DNA is TGTGCCAGCAGCTTGGAGTCTTGGGCAGGGGATGAGACCCAGTACTTC.

About this clonotype: A read error may account for a junction end that differs from germline. V is TRBV6-1 and J is TRBJ2-3; 7 bases are a match to TRBD2. Germline CDR1 and CDR2: MNHNS and SASEGT. The CDR3 spans 16 residues. CDR3 coding DNA: TGTGCCTGCAGTGACCCTGTGGGGGGGTTAGGAGATACGCAGTATTTT. Translation gives CACSDPVGGLGDTQYF.

The sample holds many counts of this clonotype. The V and J genes are TRBV12-3 or TRBV12-4 and TRBJ1-3; unclear D gene. CDR3 length equals 11 residues. The ends were cut back, 5 bases at V and 4 bases at J, with 3 bases in the middle. The CDR3 is CASSQGNTIYF. CDR3 sequence (DNA): TGTGCCAGCAGTCAGGGAAACACCATATATTTT.

On this clonotype: This sequence may be a read error, since a much larger clone differs from it by one base. This chain joins TRBV5-1 and TRBJ2-7, with 11 bases aligning to TRBD2. CDR1 and CDR2 from the germline V gene are SGHRS and YFSETQ. CDR3 length: 16 amino acids. CDR3 sequence (DNA): TGCGCCAGCAGCACCGGGACTAGCGGCCCGGCCTACGTGCAGTACTTC. This translates into CASSTGTSGPAYVQYF.

In this sample, this clonotype turned up once. A junction end diverges from the germline sequence, so it may reflect a read error. V gene TRBV6-1 combines with J gene TRBJ2-7; D is undetermined. This CDR3 comprises 12 residues. Germline CDR1 MNHNS, CDR2 SASEGT. The CDR3 reads CASSEQSYEQCF. CDR3 in DNA: TGTGCCAGCAGTGAACAATCCTACGAGCAGTGCTTC.

A remark on this clonotype: This could be a read error, since a much larger clone is one nucleotide away. This chain connects TRBV6-5 to TRBJ2-7, with D maybe TRBD2 (6 bases). CDR1 is MNHEY and CDR2 is SVGAGI in the germline V gene. This CDR3 is 14 amino acids long. CDR3 residues: CVSREARAGYEQYF. CDR3 in DNA: TGTGTCAGCAGGGAGGCTAGAGCGGGTTACGAGCAGTACTTC.

The table lists this clonotype with a few counts. Given a much more abundant clone one base away, this may be a read error. This likely comes from a read error, as the CDR3 has no conserved phenylalanine or tryptophan at its end. The genes are TRBV10-3 and TRBJ2-3; TRBD2 matches 9 bases. Germline trimming cut 7 bases from V and 2 bases from J; bases unmatched to any gene: 7. Germline CDR1 and CDR2: ENHRY and SYGVKD. The CDR3 loop spans 15 amino acids. CDR3 nucleotide sequence: TGTGCCATCAAGGGCGCGGGAGGGTCCACAGATACGCAGTATTCT. It encodes CAIKGAGGSTDTQYS.

Regarding this clonotype: Since the CDR3 does not end with the conserved phenylalanine or tryptophan, this likely comes from a read error. The chain is built from TRBV6-5 and TRBJ2-6; 9 positions match TRBD1. CDR1 MNHEY and CDR2 SVGAGI come from the germline V gene. The J segment lost 4 bases and the V segment lost 5 bases, leaving 12 bases of the junction unmatched. The CDR3 sequence is 18 residues long. For the CDR3, the DNA is TGTGCCAGCAGTCTTGGGACAGGGATGAAAGCCGGGGCCAACGTCCTGACTTAC. Translated, it gives CASSLGTGMKAGANVLTY.

Of note for this clonotype: The CDR3 ends on some other residue instead of the conserved phenylalanine or tryptophan, so this is likely a read error. The chain employs TRBV4-2 and TRBJ2-1, with D maybe TRBD2 (6 bases). V was pared by 6 bases and J by 6 bases, with 18 bases between. Germline lookup yields CDR1 LGHNA and CDR2 YNFKEQ. The CDR3 sequence is 15 residues long. The CDR3 here is CASRTTGTRVNEQFL. The DNA for the CDR3 is TGTGCCAGCAGGACAACCGGGACTCGCGTCAATGAGCAGTTCCTC.

Comment on this clonotype: Being one base from a much bigger clone, this may be a read error. This rearrangement joins TRBV24-1 to TRBJ2-1, with 10 bases identical to TRBD2. Germline V gives CDR1 KGHDR, CDR2 SFDVKD. CDR3 size: 14 residues. V gave up 3 bases and J gave up 9 bases; unmatched junction bases: 4. The CDR3, as DNA: TGTGCCACCAGTGATGTTAGCGGGAGGCTTGAGCAGTTCTTC. Encoded protein: CATSDVSGRLEQFF.

This chain uses TRBV28 with TRBJ1-2; 8 bases map to TRBD1. Looked up from germline, CDR1 is MDHEN and CDR2 is SYDVKM. The junction had 9 bases not matched to a gene; V was cut back by 5 bases and J by 4 bases. This CDR3 has 15 amino acids. The CDR3, as DNA: TGTGCCAGCAGTCCCGGGGGACAGGCGGTCTATGGCTACACCTTC. Its protein product is CASSPGGQAVYGYTF.

On this clonotype itself: At one boundary the junction diverges from the germline segment, which might be a read error. This chain links TRBV11-1 with TRBJ2-7, with TRBD1 matching 7 bases. Per germline, CDR1 SGHAT and CDR2 FQDESV (reference sequence). This CDR3 has 13 residues. The chain's CDR3 is CASNRGQSYGQYF. CDR3 nucleotides: TGTGCCAGCAACAGGGGACAGTCCTACGGGCAGTACTTC.